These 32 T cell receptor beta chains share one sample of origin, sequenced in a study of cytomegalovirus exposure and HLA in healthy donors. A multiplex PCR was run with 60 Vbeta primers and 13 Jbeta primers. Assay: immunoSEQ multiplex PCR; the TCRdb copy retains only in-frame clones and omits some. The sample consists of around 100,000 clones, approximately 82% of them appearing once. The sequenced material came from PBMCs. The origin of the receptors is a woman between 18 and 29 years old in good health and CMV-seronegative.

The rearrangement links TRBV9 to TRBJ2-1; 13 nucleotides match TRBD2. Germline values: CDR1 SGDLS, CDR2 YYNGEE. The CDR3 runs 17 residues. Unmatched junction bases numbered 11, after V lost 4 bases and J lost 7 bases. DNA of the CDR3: TGTGCCAGCAGCCCCCGGACTAGCGGGAGTGTGTTGAATGAGCAGTTCTTC. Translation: CASSPRTSGSVLNEQFF.

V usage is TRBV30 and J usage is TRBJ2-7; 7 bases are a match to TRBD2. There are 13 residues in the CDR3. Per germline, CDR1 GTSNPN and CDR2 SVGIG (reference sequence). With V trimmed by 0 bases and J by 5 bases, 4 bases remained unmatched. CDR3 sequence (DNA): TGTGCCTGGAGTGTCGGCGGGAGCGACGAGCAGTACTTC. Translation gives CAWSVGGSDEQYF. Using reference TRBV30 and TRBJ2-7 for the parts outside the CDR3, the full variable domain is SQTIHQWPATLVQPVGSPLSLECTVEGTSNPNLYWYRQAAGRGLQLLFYSVGIGQISSEVPQNLSASRPQDRQFILSSKKLLLSDSGFYLCAWSVGGSDEQYFGPGTRLTVT.

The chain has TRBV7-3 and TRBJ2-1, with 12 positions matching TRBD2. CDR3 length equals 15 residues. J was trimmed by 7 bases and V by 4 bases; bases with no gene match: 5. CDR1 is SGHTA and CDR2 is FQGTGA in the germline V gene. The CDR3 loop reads CASSSRLAGVNEQFF. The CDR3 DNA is TGTGCCAGCAGCTCACGACTAGCGGGGGTAAATGAGCAGTTCTTC.

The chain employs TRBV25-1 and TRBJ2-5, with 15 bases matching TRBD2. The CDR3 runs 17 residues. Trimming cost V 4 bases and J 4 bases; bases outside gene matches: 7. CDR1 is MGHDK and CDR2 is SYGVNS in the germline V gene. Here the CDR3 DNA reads TGTGCCAGCAGTGCACAAATGGGACTAGCGGGGGGAGAGACCCAGTACTTC. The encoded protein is CASSAQMGLAGGETQYF.

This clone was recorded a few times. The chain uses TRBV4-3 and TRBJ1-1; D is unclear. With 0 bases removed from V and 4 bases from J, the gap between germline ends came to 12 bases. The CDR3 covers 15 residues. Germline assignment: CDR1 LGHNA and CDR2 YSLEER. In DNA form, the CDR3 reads TGCGCCAGCAGCCAAGATACTTCGGCAGGCACTGAAGCTTTCTTT. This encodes CASSQDTSAGTEAFF.

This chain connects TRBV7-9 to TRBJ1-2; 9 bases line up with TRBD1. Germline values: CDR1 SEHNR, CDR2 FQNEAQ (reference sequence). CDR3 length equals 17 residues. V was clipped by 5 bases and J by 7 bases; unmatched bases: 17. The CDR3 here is CASSPTGTWDRVAGYTF. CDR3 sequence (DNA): TGTGCCAGCAGCCCGACCGGAACCTGGGACAGGGTAGCTGGCTACACCTTC. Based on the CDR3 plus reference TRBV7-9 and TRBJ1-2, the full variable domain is DTGVSQNPRHKITKRGQNVTFRCDPISEHNRLYWYRQTLGQGPEFLTYFQNEAQLEKSRLLSDRFSAERPKGSFSTLEIQRTEQGDSAMYLCASSPTGTWDRVAGYTFGSGTRLTVV.

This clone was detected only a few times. CDR3 sequence reads: CASSSRGRTEKLFF. The DNA for the CDR3 is TGTGCCAGCAGCTCGCGGGGAAGAACTGAAAAACTGTTTTTT. The genes are TRBV7-9 and TRBJ1-4, with D hard to call. Germline V gene sequence: CDR1 SEHNR, CDR2 FQNEAQ (reference sequence). This CDR3 comprises 14 residues. V gave up 4 bases and J gave up 7 bases, with 13 bases separating them.

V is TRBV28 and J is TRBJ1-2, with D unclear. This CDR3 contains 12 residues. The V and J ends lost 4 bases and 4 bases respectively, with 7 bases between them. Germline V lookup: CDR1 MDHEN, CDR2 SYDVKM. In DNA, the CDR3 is TGTGCCAGCAGTTCCCCTATCTATGGCTACACCTTC. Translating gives CASSSPIYGYTF.

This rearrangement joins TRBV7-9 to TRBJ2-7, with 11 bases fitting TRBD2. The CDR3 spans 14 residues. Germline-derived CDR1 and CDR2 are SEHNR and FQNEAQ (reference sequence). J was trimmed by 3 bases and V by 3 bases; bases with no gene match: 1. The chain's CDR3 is CASSFGTSGYEQYF. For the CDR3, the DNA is TGTGCCAGCAGCTTCGGGACTAGCGGCTACGAGCAGTACTTC.

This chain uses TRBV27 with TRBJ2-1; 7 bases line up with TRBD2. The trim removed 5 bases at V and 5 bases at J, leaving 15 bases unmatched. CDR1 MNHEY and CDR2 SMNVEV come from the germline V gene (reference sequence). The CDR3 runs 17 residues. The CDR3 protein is CASSPQMGRGNNNEQFF. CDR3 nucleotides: TGTGCCAGCAGTCCCCAGATGGGGCGGGGGAATAACAATGAGCAGTTCTTC.

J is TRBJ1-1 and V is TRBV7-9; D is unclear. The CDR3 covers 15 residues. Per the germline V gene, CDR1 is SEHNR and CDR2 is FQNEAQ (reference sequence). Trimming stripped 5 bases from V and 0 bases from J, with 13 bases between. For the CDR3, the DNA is TGTGCCAGCAGCCACCCGCAGGAAATGAACACTGAAGCTTTCTTT. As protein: CASSHPQEMNTEAFF.

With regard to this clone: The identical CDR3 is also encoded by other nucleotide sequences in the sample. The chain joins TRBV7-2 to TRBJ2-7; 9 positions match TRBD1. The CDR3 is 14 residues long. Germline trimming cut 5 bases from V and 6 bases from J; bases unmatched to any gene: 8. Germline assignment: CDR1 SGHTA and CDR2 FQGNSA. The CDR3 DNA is TGTGCCAGCAGCCCGACAGGGGGACGATCCGAGCAGTACTTC. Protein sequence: CASSPTGGRSEQYF.

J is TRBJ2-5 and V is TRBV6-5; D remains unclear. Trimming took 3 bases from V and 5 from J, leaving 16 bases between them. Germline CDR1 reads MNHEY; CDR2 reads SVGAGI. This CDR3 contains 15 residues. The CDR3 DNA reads TGTGCCAGCAGTTATAGTCGAACGAGCACGGAGACCCAGTACTTC. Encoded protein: CASSYSRTSTETQYF.

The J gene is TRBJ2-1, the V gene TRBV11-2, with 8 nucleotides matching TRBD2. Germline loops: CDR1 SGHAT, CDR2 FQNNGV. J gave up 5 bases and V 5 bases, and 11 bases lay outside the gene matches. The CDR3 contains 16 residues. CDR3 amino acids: CASSPWEREIHNEQFF. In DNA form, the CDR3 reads TGTGCCAGCAGCCCCTGGGAGCGGGAGATCCACAATGAGCAGTTCTTC.

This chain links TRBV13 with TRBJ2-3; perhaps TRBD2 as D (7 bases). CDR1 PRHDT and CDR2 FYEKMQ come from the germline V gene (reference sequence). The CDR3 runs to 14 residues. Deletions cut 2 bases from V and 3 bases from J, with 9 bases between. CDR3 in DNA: TGTGCCAGCAGCTTACGGGGGGCAACAGATACGCAGTATTTT. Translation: CASSLRGATDTQYF.

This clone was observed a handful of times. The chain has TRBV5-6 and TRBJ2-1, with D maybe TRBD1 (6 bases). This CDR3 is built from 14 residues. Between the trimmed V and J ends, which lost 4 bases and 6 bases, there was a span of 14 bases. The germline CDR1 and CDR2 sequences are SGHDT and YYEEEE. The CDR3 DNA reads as TGTGCCAGCAGCCCTGGCTTAGGGGGCAATGAGCAGTTCTTC. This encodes CASSPGLGGNEQFF.

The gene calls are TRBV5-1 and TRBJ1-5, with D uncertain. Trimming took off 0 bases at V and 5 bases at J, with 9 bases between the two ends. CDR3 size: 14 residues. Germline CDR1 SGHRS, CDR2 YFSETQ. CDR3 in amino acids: CASSLGMSDQPQHF. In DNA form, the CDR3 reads TGCGCCAGCAGCTTGGGTATGTCCGATCAGCCCCAGCATTTT. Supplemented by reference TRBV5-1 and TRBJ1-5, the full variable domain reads KAGVTQTPRYLIKTRGQQVTLSCSPISGHRSVSWYQQTPGQGLQFLFEYFSETQRNKGNFPGRFSGRQFSNSRSEMNVSTLELGDSALYLCASSLGMSDQPQHFGDGTRLSIL.

This chain's CDR3 is CASSINRGSGYTF. The CDR3 nucleotides read TGTGCCAGTAGTATCAACAGGGGTAGTGGCTACACCTTC. The rearrangement links TRBV19 to TRBJ1-2, with 7 bases aligning to TRBD1. V gave up 3 bases and J gave up 7 bases; unmatched junction bases: 5. Germline CDR1 LNHDA, CDR2 SQIVND (reference sequence). There are 13 residues in the CDR3. The variable domain in full, with the rest retrieved from reference TRBV19 and TRBJ1-2, is DGGITQSPKYLFRKEGQNVTLSCEQNLNHDAMYWYRQDPGQGLRLIYYSQIVNDFQKGDIAEGYSVSREKKESFPLTVTSAQKNPTAFYLCASSINRGSGYTFGSGTRLTVV.

In DNA, the CDR3 is TGCAGCGTTGAGGGGCTGGACACTGAAGCTTTCTTT. Translating it yields CSVEGLDTEAFF. The chain couples TRBV29-1 to TRBJ1-1; maybe TRBD1 (5 bases). This CDR3 region has 12 residues. CDR1 and CDR2 from the germline V gene are SQVTM and ANQGSEA. V was trimmed by 3 bases and J by 3 bases, leaving 8 bases between them.

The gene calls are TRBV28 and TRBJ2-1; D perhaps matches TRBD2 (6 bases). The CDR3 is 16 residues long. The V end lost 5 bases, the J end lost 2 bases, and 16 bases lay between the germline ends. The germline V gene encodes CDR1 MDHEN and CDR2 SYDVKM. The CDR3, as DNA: TGTGCCAGCAGTCCCCTTGGACGGACTACCTACAATGAGCAGTTCTTC. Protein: CASSPLGRTTYNEQFF.

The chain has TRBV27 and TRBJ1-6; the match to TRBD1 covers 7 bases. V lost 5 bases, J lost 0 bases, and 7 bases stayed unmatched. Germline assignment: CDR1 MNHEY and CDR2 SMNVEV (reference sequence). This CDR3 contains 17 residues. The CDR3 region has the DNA TGTGCCAGCAGTCCAGGGACAGTTAGCTCCTATAATTCACCCCTCCACTTT. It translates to CASSPGTVSSYNSPLHF.

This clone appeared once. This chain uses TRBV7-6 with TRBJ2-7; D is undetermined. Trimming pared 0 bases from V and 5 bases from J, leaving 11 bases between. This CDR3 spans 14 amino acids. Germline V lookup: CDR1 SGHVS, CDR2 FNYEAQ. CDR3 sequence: CASSLARGTNEQYF. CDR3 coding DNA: TGTGCCAGCAGCTTAGCTAGAGGTACCAACGAGCAGTACTTC.

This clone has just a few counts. As DNA, the CDR3 is TGCGCCAGCAGCCCCCGGACAGGGAACACTGAAGCTTTCTTT. Protein sequence: CASSPRTGNTEAFF. The chain employs TRBV5-1 and TRBJ1-1; 7 bases fit TRBD1. The V and J ends lost 4 bases and 1 base, in that order; junction bases with no gene match: 4. Germline V CDR1 and CDR2: SGHRS, YFSETQ. The CDR3 spans 14 residues.

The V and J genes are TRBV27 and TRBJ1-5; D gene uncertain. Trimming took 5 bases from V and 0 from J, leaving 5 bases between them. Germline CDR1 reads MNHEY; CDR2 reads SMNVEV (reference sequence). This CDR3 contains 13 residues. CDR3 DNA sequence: TGTGCCAGCAGTCCCTATAGCAATCAGCCCCAGCATTTT. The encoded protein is CASSPYSNQPQHF.

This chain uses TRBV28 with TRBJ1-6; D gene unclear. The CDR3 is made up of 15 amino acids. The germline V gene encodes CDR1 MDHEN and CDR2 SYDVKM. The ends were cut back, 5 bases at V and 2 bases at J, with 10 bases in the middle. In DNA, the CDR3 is TGTGCCAGCAGTCCACCAGTGCCCTATAATTCACCCCTCCACTTT. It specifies CASSPPVPYNSPLHF.

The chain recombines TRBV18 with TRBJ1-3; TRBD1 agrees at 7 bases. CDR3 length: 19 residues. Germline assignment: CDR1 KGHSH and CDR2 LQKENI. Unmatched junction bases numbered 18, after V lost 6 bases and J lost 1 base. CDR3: CASSPITGKGALSGNTIYF. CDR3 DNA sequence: TGTGCCAGCTCGCCTATCACGGGGAAGGGGGCCCTTTCTGGAAACACCATATATTTT.

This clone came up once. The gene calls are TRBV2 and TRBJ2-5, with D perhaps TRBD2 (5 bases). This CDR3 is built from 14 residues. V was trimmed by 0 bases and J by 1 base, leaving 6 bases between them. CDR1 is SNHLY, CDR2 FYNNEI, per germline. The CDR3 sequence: CASSEADSQETQYF. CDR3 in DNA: TGTGCCAGCAGTGAAGCGGACTCCCAAGAGACCCAGTACTTC.

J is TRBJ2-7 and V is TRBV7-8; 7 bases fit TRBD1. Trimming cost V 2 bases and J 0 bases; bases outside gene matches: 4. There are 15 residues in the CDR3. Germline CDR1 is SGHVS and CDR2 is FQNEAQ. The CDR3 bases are TGTGCCAGCAGCTTAATGGGACAGTTCTCCTACGAGCAGTACTTC. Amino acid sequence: CASSLMGQFSYEQYF.

The CDR3 nucleotides read TGTGCCAGCGGGCAGTTACGGTTTGGAAAACTGTTTTTT. Translating gives CASGQLRFGKLFF. V and J are TRBV7-9 and TRBJ1-4; D is undetermined. V shed 8 bases and J shed 10 bases, with 17 bases lying between them. CDR1 is SEHNR, CDR2 FQNEAQ, per germline (reference sequence). The CDR3 is 13 amino acids.

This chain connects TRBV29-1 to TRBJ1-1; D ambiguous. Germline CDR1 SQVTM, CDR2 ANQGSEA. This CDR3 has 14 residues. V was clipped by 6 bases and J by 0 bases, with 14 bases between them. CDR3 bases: TGCAGCGTAGCCGGGAGGTTTATGAACACTGAAGCTTTCTTT. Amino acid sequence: CSVAGRFMNTEAFF.

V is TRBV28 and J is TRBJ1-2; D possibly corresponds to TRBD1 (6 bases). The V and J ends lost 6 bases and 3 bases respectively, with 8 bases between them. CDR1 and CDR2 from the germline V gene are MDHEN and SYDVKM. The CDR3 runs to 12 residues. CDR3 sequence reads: CASRNRDYGYTF. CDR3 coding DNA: TGTGCCAGCAGGAACAGGGACTATGGCTACACCTTC.

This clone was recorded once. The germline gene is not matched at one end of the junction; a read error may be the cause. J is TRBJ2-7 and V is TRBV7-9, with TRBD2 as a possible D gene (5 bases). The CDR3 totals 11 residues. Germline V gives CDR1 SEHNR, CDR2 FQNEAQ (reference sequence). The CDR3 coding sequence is TGTGCCAGCAGCTTAAGAGGGTCGCTCTGCTTC. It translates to CASSLRGSLCF.